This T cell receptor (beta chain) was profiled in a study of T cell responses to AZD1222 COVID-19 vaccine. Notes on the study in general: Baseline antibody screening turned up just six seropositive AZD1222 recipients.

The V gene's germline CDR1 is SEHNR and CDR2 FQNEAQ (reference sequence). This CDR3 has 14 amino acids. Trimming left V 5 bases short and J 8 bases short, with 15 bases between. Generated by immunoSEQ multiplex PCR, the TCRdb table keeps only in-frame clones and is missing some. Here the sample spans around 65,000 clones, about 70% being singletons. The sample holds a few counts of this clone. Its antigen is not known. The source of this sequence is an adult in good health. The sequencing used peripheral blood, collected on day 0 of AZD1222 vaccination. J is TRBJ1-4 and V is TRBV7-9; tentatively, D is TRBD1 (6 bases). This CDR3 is CASSPVGGPEKLFF. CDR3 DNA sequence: TGTGCCAGCAGCCCAGTCGGGGGGCCCGAAAAACTGTTTTTT.